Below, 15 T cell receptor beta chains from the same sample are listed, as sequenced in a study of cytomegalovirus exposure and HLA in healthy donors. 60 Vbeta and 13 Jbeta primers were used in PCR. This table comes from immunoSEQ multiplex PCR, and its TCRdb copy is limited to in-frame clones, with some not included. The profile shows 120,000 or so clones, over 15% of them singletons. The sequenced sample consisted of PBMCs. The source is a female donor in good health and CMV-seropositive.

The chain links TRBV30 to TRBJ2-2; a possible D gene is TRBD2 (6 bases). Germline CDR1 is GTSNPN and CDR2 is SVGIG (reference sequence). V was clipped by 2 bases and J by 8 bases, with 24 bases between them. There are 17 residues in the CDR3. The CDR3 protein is CAWSSGLTSVAEGELFF. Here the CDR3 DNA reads TGTGCCTGGAGTTCGGGACTGACTAGTGTTGCTGAGGGGGAGCTGTTTTTT.

CDR3 residues: CSVTEGPSNQPQHF. Here the CDR3 DNA reads TGCAGCGTTACGGAGGGGCCTAGCAATCAGCCCCAGCATTTT. The chain has TRBV29-1 and TRBJ1-5; maybe TRBD1 (5 bases). Trimming pared 5 bases from V and 0 bases from J, leaving 11 bases between. The length of the CDR3 is 14 residues. The germline gives CDR1 SQVTM, CDR2 ANQGSEA.

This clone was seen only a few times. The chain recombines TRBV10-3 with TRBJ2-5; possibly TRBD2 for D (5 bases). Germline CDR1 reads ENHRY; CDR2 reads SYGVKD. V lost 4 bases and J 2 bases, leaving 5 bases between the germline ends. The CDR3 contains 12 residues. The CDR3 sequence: CAISGTQETQYF. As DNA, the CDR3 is TGTGCCATCAGTGGGACTCAAGAGACCCAGTACTTC.

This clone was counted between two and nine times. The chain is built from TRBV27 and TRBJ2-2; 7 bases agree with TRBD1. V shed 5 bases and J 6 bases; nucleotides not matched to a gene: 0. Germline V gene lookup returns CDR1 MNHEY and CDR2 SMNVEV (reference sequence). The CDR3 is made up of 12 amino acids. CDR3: CASSQGAGELFF. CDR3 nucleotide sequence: TGTGCCAGCAGTCAGGGGGCCGGGGAGCTGTTTTTT.

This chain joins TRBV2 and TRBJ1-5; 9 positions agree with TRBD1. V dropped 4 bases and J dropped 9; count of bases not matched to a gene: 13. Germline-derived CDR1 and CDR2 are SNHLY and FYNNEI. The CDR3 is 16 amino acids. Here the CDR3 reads CASSAGTGIPKMPQHF. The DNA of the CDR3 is TGTGCCAGCAGTGCGGGGACAGGGATCCCCAAGATGCCCCAGCATTTT.

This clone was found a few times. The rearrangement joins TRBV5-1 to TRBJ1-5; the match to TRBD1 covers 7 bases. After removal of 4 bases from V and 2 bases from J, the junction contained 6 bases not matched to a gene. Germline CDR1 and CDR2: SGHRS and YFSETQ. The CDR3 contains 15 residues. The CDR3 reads CASSPSTGGNQPQHF. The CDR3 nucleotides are TGCGCCAGCAGCCCATCTACAGGGGGCAATCAGCCCCAGCATTTT. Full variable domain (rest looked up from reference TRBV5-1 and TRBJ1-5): KAGVTQTPRYLIKTRGQQVTLSCSPISGHRSVSWYQQTPGQGLQFLFEYFSETQRNKGNFPGRFSGRQFSNSRSEMNVSTLELGDSALYLCASSPSTGGNQPQHFGDGTRLSIL.

In DNA, the CDR3 is TGTGCCAGTAGTTTGAGGACAGGCTCCTACGAGCAGTACTTC. Amino acids: CASSLRTGSYEQYF. The rearrangement joins TRBV19 to TRBJ2-7; TRBD1 agrees at 7 bases. The CDR3 consists of 14 residues. CDR1 LNHDA and CDR2 SQIVND come from the germline V gene (reference sequence). Trimming took 5 bases from V and 0 from J; bases not matched to a gene: 4. The complete variable domain, with remaining parts taken from reference TRBV19 and TRBJ2-7, reads DGGITQSPKYLFRKEGQNVTLSCEQNLNHDAMYWYRQDPGQGLRLIYYSQIVNDFQKGDIAEGYSVSREKKESFPLTVTSAQKNPTAFYLCASSLRTGSYEQYFGPGTRLTVT.

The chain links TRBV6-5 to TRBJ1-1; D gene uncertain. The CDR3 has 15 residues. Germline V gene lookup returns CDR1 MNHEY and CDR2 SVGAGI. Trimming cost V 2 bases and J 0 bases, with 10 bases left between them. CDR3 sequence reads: CASSYREGMNTEAFF. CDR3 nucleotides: TGTGCCAGCAGTTACCGTGAGGGAATGAACACTGAAGCTTTCTTT.

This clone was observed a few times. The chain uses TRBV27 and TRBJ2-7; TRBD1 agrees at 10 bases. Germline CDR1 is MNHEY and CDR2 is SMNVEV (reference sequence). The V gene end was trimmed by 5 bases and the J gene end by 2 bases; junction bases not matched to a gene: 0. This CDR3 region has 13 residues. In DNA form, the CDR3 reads TGTGCCAGCAGTGGGACAGGGGCCTACGAGCAGTACTTC. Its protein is CASSGTGAYEQYF.

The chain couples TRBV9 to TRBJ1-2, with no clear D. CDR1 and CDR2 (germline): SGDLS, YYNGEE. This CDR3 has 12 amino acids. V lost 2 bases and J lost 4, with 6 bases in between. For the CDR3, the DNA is TGTGCCAGCAGCGTGGGCCGCTATGGCTACACCTTC. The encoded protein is CASSVGRYGYTF.

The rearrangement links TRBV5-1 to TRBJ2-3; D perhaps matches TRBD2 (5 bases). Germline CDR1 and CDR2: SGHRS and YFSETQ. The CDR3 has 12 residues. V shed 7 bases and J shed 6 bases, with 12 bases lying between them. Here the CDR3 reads CASPREGDTQYF. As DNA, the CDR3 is TGCGCCAGCCCCCGCGAGGGCGATACGCAGTATTTT. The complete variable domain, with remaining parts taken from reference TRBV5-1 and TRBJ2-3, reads KAGVTQTPRYLIKTRGQQVTLSCSPISGHRSVSWYQQTPGQGLQFLFEYFSETQRNKGNFPGRFSGRQFSNSRSEMNVSTLELGDSALYLCASPREGDTQYFGPGTRLTVL.

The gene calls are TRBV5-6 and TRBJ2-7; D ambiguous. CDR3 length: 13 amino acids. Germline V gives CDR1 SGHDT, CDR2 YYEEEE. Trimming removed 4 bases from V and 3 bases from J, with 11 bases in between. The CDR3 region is CASSASLVYEQYF. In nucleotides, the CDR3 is TGTGCCAGCAGCGCGAGCCTAGTCTACGAGCAGTACTTC.

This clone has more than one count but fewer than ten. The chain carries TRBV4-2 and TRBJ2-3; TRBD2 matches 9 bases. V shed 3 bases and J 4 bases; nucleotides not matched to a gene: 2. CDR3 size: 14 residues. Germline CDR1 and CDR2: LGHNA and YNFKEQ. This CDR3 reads CASSQVAGADTQYF. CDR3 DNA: TGTGCCAGCAGCCAGGTAGCGGGAGCAGATACGCAGTATTTT.

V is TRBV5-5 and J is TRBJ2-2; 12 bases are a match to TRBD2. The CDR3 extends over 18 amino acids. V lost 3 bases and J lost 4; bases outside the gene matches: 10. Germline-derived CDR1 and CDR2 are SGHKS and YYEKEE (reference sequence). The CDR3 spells CASSSGLAGSRGTGELFF. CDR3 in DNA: TGTGCCAGCAGCTCAGGACTAGCGGGATCCCGAGGCACCGGGGAGCTGTTTTTT. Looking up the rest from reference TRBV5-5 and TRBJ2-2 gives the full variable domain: DAGVTQSPTHLIKTRGQQVTLRCSPISGHKSVSWYQQVLGQGPQFIFQYYEKEERGRGNFPDRFSARQFPNYSSELNVNALLLGDSALYLCASSSGLAGSRGTGELFFGEGSRLTVL.

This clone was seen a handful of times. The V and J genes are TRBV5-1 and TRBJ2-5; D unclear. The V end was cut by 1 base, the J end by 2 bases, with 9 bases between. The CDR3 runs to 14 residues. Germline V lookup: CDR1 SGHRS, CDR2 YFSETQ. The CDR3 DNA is TGCGCCAGCAGCTTGACTTCCTCGCAAGAGACCCAGTACTTC. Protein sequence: CASSLTSSQETQYF.